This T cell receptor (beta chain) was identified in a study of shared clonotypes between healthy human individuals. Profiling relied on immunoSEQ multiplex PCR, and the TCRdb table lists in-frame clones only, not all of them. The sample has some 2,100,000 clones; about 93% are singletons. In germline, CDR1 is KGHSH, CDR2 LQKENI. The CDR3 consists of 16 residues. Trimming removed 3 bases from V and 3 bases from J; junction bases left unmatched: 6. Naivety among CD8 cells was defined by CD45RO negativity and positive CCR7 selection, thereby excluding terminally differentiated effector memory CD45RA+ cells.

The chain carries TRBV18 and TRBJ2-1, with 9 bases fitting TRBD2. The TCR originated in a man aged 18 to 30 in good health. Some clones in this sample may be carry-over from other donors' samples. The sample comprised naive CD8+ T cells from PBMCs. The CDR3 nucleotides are TGTGCCAGCTCACCCTCTAGCGGGACGAGCTACAATGAGCAGTTCTTC. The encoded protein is CASSPSSGTSYNEQFF.